Shown below are 20 T cell receptor beta chains from a single sample sequenced in a study of persistence of HIV-infected CD4 T cells. Their specific antigens are unknown. An overlapping HIV-1 Gag peptide pool stimulated these cells at roughly 1 ug/peptide/mL. Sorted nonresponding memory CD4+ T cells were CD40L-negative, CD69-negative, CD45RO-high. The libraries were made with immunoSEQ version 4 in survey mode. The protocol was immunoSEQ multiplex PCR, while the TCRdb copy is restricted to in-frame clones and leaves out a portion. The table has about 64,000 clones, over 60% seen once; the top ten hold over 1.5%. Sequencing used CD4+ T cells sorted from PBMCs after approximately 19-hour stimulation, obtained from a patient who received antiretroviral therapy. Source of these receptors: an adult man with HIV who was CMV-seropositive.

The V call is TRBV15, the J call TRBJ1-5; 7 bases are shared with TRBD1. Germline loops: CDR1 LNHNV, CDR2 YYDKDF (reference sequence). The CDR3 is 14 residues long. The junction had 4 bases not matched to a gene; V was cut back by 6 bases and J by 2 bases. Written as DNA, the CDR3 is TGTGCCACCAGGATAGGGGGCGGCAATCAGCCCCAGCATTTT. This sequence encodes CATRIGGGNQPQHF.

The sample holds a few counts of this clone. The gene calls are TRBV4-2 and TRBJ2-7, with D possibly being TRBD1 (6 bases). CDR3 length: 16 residues. The germline V and J ends were trimmed by 1 base and 5 bases, with 18 bases remaining between them. Germline V gene lookup returns CDR1 LGHNA and CDR2 YNFKEQ. The CDR3 protein is CASSQGLRDIPNEQYF. DNA of the CDR3: TGTGCCAGCAGCCAAGGCCTTCGGGACATCCCCAACGAGCAGTACTTC.

The chain combines TRBV3-1 (or the pseudogene TRBV3-2) with TRBJ1-5, with D hard to call. In germline, CDR1 is LGHDT, CDR2 YNNKEL (reference sequence). Trimming took off 0 bases at V and 6 bases at J, with 12 bases between the two ends. CDR3 size: 15 residues. In nucleotides, the CDR3 is TGTGCCAGCAGCCAAGATACTGCTAGAGGTCAGCCCCAGCATTTT. Translating gives CASSQDTARGQPQHF.

The chain employs TRBV2 and TRBJ2-1; D remains ambiguous. Germline V gives CDR1 SNHLY, CDR2 FYNNEI. V dropped 3 bases and J dropped 1 base, with 4 bases sitting between them. This CDR3 is built from 13 residues. CDR3 loop: CASSDGSYNEQFF. In nucleotides, the CDR3 is TGTGCCAGCAGTGACGGTTCCTACAATGAGCAGTTCTTC.

V usage is TRBV3-1 (or the pseudogene TRBV3-2) and J usage is TRBJ1-6; D may be TRBD1 (5 bases). Trimming removed 2 bases at V and 7 bases at J, with 12 bases between. There are 15 residues in the CDR3. Germline V lookup: CDR1 LGHDT, CDR2 YNNKEL (reference sequence). CDR3 protein: CASSQRSGPNSPLHF. The CDR3 DNA sequence: TGTGCCAGCAGCCAAAGATCGGGGCCCAATTCACCCCTCCACTTT.

The chain has TRBV28 and TRBJ1-2, with a possible D match to TRBD1 (6 bases). The CDR3 totals 14 residues. Trimming stripped 2 bases from V and 6 bases from J, with 13 bases between. Germline CDR1 reads MDHEN; CDR2 reads SYDVKM. CDR3 coding DNA: TGTGCCAGCAGTTTACGCCGCCAGGGGAATGGCTACACCTTC. It translates to CASSLRRQGNGYTF.

This chain joins TRBV9 and TRBJ2-3, with 7 bases identical to TRBD1. V shed 2 bases, J shed 5 bases, and the junction held 2 bases outside the gene matches. The CDR3 spans 13 residues. Germline loops: CDR1 SGDLS, CDR2 YYNGEE. The CDR3 region has the DNA TGTGCCAGCAGCGTGACAGGGAAAGATACGCAGTATTTT. It is translated as CASSVTGKDTQYF.

This clone appeared a single time. V and J are TRBV5-1 and TRBJ2-7; either TRBD1 or TRBD2 may fit D (6 bases each). Germline CDR1 and CDR2: SGHRS and YFSETQ. Trimming took 4 bases from V and 2 from J, leaving 16 bases between them. The CDR3 contains 15 residues. The CDR3 DNA reads TGCGCCAGCAGCCCAAAACCGGGGGCTCCCTACGAGCAGTACTTC. Its translation: CASSPKPGAPYEQYF.

The rearrangement links TRBV19 to TRBJ1-1; D ambiguous. Germline V gene data show CDR1 as LNHDA and CDR2 as SQIVND (reference sequence). This CDR3 is built from 17 residues. V was pared by 9 bases and J by 0 bases, with 23 bases between. The CDR3 here is CASSRGSTYPLNTEAFF. The CDR3 DNA follows: TGTGCCAGCTCCCGAGGCAGCACATACCCACTGAACACTGAAGCTTTCTTT. Based on the CDR3 plus reference TRBV19 and TRBJ1-1, the full variable domain is DGGITQSPKYLFRKEGQNVTLSCEQNLNHDAMYWYRQDPGQGLRLIYYSQIVNDFQKGDIAEGYSVSREKKESFPLTVTSAQKNPTAFYLCASSRGSTYPLNTEAFFGQGTRLTVV.

V usage is TRBV13 and J usage is TRBJ1-1; 8 positions agree with TRBD1. Germline V CDR1 and CDR2: PRHDT, FYEKMQ (reference sequence). The CDR3 is 17 residues long. The V gene end was trimmed by 5 bases and the J gene end by 0 bases; junction bases not matched to a gene: 11. In DNA, the CDR3 is TGTGCCAGCAGCCAGGACAGGGCGAGGGGGATGAACACTGAAGCTTTCTTT. Translated: CASSQDRARGMNTEAFF.

V gene TRBV6-1 combines with J gene TRBJ2-7; D gene uncertain. Trimming removed 6 bases from V and 4 bases from J, with 7 bases in between. Germline V gene lookup returns CDR1 MNHNS and CDR2 SASEGT. The CDR3 extends over 11 amino acids. The CDR3 region has the DNA TGTGCCAGCAGCCCCAATTACGAGCAGTACTTC. It specifies CASSPNYEQYF.

In its sample, this clone ranks as medium-sized. V and J are TRBV4-2 and TRBJ2-7; 7 bases are a match to TRBD2. Germline V lookup: CDR1 LGHNA, CDR2 YNFKEQ. This CDR3 spans 13 amino acids. V lost 5 bases to trimming and J lost 6 bases; unmatched junction nucleotides: 7. CDR3 residues: CASSAQGGSEQYF. The DNA for the CDR3 is TGTGCCAGCAGCGCCCAGGGAGGGAGCGAGCAGTACTTC.

The gene calls are TRBV5-1 and TRBJ2-1; 7 bases agree with TRBD2. Germline CDR1 SGHRS, CDR2 YFSETQ. This CDR3 is built from 14 residues. After removal of 6 bases from V and 0 bases from J, the junction contained 3 bases not matched to a gene. As DNA, the CDR3 is TGCGCCAGCATGGGAGGGAGCTCCTACAATGAGCAGTTCTTC. This translates into CASMGGSSYNEQFF.

V gene TRBV7-9 combines with J gene TRBJ1-1; tentatively, D is TRBD1 (5 bases). Between the trimmed V and J ends, which lost 5 bases and 13 bases, there was a span of 14 bases. The CDR3 covers 11 residues. Germline lookup yields CDR1 SEHNR and CDR2 FQNEAQ (reference sequence). The CDR3 nucleotides are TGTGCCAGCAGCACCGGGACGACGGATTTCTTT. It encodes CASSTGTTDFF. The whole variable domain, remainder taken from reference TRBV7-9 and TRBJ1-1, is DTGVSQNPRHKITKRGQNVTFRCDPISEHNRLYWYRQTLGQGPEFLTYFQNEAQLEKSRLLSDRFSAERPKGSFSTLEIQRTEQGDSAMYLCASSTGTTDFFGQGTRLTVV.

The rearrangement uses TRBV6-5 and TRBJ1-1; D not certain. CDR3 length equals 13 residues. Trimming pared 0 bases from V and 5 bases from J, leaving 7 bases between. Germline loops: CDR1 MNHEY, CDR2 SVGAGI. DNA for the CDR3: TGTGCCAGCAGTTACTCAGGACGAACTGAAGCTTTCTTT. This codes for CASSYSGRTEAFF.

The sample holds one count of this clone. The chain carries TRBV7-9 and TRBJ1-3; D gene uncertain. The germline V gene has CDR1 SEHNR and CDR2 FQNEAQ (reference sequence). The CDR3 is made up of 11 amino acids. V lost 4 bases, J lost 4 bases, and 2 bases lay in between. CDR3 residues: CASSSGNTIYF. Here the CDR3 DNA reads TGTGCCAGCAGCTCCGGAAACACCATATATTTT.

V is TRBV27 and J is TRBJ1-3; 8 bases match TRBD1. The junction had 9 bases not matched to a gene; V was cut back by 8 bases and J by 0 bases. The CDR3 runs 16 residues. CDR1 and CDR2 from the germline V gene are MNHEY and SMNVEV (reference sequence). The CDR3 sequence: CASGKTGVPSGNTIYF. CDR3 coding DNA: TGTGCCAGCGGCAAGACAGGGGTACCCTCTGGAAACACCATATATTTT.

This clone was found once. V gene TRBV19 combines with J gene TRBJ1-2; D unclear. CDR1 and CDR2 from the germline V gene are LNHDA and SQIVND (reference sequence). The CDR3 totals 12 residues. V shed 5 bases and J shed 8 bases, with 12 bases lying between them. The CDR3 DNA follows: TGTGCCAGTAGTCCGAGGTCTGCCGGCTACACCTTC. Amino acids: CASSPRSAGYTF.

This clone occurred a few times. The rearrangement links TRBV6-5 to TRBJ1-5, with 7 bases matching TRBD1. Germline V gene data show CDR1 as MNHEY and CDR2 as SVGAGI. V was clipped by 5 bases and J by 5 bases; unmatched bases: 6. This CDR3 is 14 amino acids long. This CDR3 is CASSRQGIHQPQHF. The CDR3 DNA is TGTGCCAGCAGTAGACAGGGAATCCATCAGCCCCAGCATTTT.

V is TRBV6-6 and J is TRBJ1-1; 8 nucleotides line up with TRBD1. V dropped 5 bases and J dropped 0; count of bases not matched to a gene: 5. The CDR3 covers 15 residues. Germline V gives CDR1 MNHNY, CDR2 SVGAGI (reference sequence). DNA for the CDR3: TGTGCCAGCAGTCCTCGGACAGGGATGAACACTGAAGCTTTCTTT. Translation gives CASSPRTGMNTEAFF.